The clone carrying this TCR beta chain was seen more than once but under ten times. This entry belongs to a study of T cell responses to AZD1222 COVID-19 vaccine. The CDR3 consists of 13 residues. The germline V gene encodes CDR1 MNHNY and CDR2 SVGAGI (reference sequence). V gave up 8 bases and J gave up 5 bases, with 15 bases separating them. The data were produced by immunoSEQ multiplex PCR, yet TCRdb's version contains in-frame clones alone and is incomplete. The sample holds fewer than 150,000 clones, approximately 88% seen once. The sample was peripheral blood, taken on day 0 of AZD1222 vaccination. V gene TRBV6-6 combines with J gene TRBJ1-2, with a tentative D call TRBD1 (5 bases). The source is an adult in good health. The CDR3 nucleotides are TGTGCCAGCCAGAATTGGGAGGGGTATGGCTACACCTTC. Translating gives CASQNWEGYGYTF.